This T cell receptor beta chain originates from a study of response to subunit inactivated influenza vaccine. There are a few counts of this clonotype. Its antigen is undetermined. The CDR3 contains 13 residues. V lost 5 bases and J 10 bases, leaving 17 bases between the germline ends. Study-wide points: The authors suggested that every seasonal influenza vaccination recruits few new T cells.

TCRdb reprocessed the RT-PCR reads via MiXCR and lists one record per CDR3 protein. The sample yields 550,000 to 800,000 distinct CDR3 sequences, roughly 13% seen once. The TCR originated in a man over 45 who received an inactivated influenza vaccine. The material was PBMCs from blood, obtained 14 days before vaccination. The rearrangement uses TRBV12-3 or TRBV12-4 and TRBJ1-2; no firm D call. CDR3 protein: CASSAGRRAAYTF. The DNA of the CDR3 is TGTGCCAGCAGTGCTGGTAGGAGGGCGGCCTACACCTTC.